One and the same sample provided the 9 T cell receptor beta chains below, sequenced in a study of T cell changes during pregnancy in multiple sclerosis. The protocol was immunoSEQ multiplex PCR, while the TCRdb copy is restricted to in-frame clones and leaves out a portion. The sample shows roughly 45,000 clones, about 87% of them seen only once. Sequenced here: CD4+ T cells from peripheral blood mononuclear cells, sampled in the second trimester of pregnancy. The origin of the receptors is a female donor with multiple sclerosis, enrolled in a pregnancy study.

The chain has TRBV28 and TRBJ1-5; no definite D call. From germline, CDR1 is MDHEN and CDR2 SYDVKM. The CDR3 covers 16 residues. The V end was cut by 3 bases, the J end by 5 bases, with 17 bases between. The CDR3, as DNA: TGTGCCAGCAGTTTTAACCTTGGAGGGATCTATCAGCCCCAGCATTTT. Translated, it gives CASSFNLGGIYQPQHF. Using reference TRBV28 and TRBJ1-5 for the parts outside the CDR3, the full variable domain is DVKVTQSSRYLVKRTGEKVFLECVQDMDHENMFWYRQDPGLGLRLIYFSYDVKMKEKGDIPEGYSVSREKKERFSLILESASTNQTSMYLCASSFNLGGIYQPQHFGDGTRLSIL.

This chain uses TRBV7-9 with TRBJ2-5, with D possibly being TRBD1 (5 bases). TRBJ2-7 explains the end of the DNA better; the J call may be wrong. CDR3 length: 17 residues. Germline V gene sequence: CDR1 SEHNR, CDR2 FQNEAQ (reference sequence). CDR3 region: CASSFTGPTTRAYEQYF. The CDR3 DNA reads as TGTGCCAGCAGCTTTACAGGACCTACTACGAGAGCCTACGAGCAGTACTTC.

The V and J genes are TRBV6-1 and TRBJ1-1, with a possible D match to TRBD1 (6 bases). The CDR3 contains 13 residues. Deletions cut 6 bases from V and 5 bases from J, with 13 bases between. Germline CDR1 is MNHNS and CDR2 is SASEGT. The CDR3 reads CASREGGGTEAFF. The CDR3 DNA reads as TGTGCCAGCAGGGAGGGGGGAGGGACTGAAGCTTTCTTT.

In this sample, this clone turned up once. The chain carries TRBV7-2 and TRBJ2-4; D perhaps matches TRBD2 (6 bases). Trimming left V 3 bases short and J 1 base short, with 10 bases between. This CDR3 region has 15 residues. CDR1 is SGHTA and CDR2 is FQGNSA in the germline V gene. The CDR3 loop reads CASSLEGFAKNIQYF. The CDR3 DNA is TGTGCCAGCAGCTTGGAGGGTTTTGCCAAAAACATTCAGTACTTC. The full variable domain, in which reference TRBV7-2 and TRBJ2-4 provide the parts outside the CDR3, is GAGVSQSPSNKVTEKGKDVELRCDPISGHTALYWYRQSLGQGLEFLIYFQGNSAPDKSGLPSDRFSAERTGGSVSTLTIQRTQQEDSAVYLCASSLEGFAKNIQYFGAGTRLSVL.

V is TRBV5-1 and J is TRBJ1-1, with D unclear. Trimming pared 0 bases from V and 1 base from J, leaving 10 bases between. Germline CDR1 SGHRS, CDR2 YFSETQ. The CDR3 contains 15 residues. The CDR3 here is CASSLGGGRNTEAFF. CDR3 in DNA: TGCGCCAGCAGCTTGGGGGGAGGGAGGAACACTGAAGCTTTCTTT.

This chain joins TRBV7-2 and TRBJ2-7, with a tentative D call TRBD1 (5 bases). Per the germline V gene, CDR1 is SGHTA and CDR2 is FQGNSA. The V end was cut by 1 base, the J end by 0 bases, with 22 bases between. CDR3 length equals 19 residues. For the CDR3, the DNA is TGTGCCAGCAGCTTAGGTGGCAGGGTTCCATTCATTAGCTCCTACGAGCAGTACTTC. Translation: CASSLGGRVPFISSYEQYF.

J is TRBJ2-7 and V is TRBV7-9; 7 positions match TRBD2. This CDR3 is 15 amino acids long. The germline CDR1 and CDR2 sequences are SEHNR and FQNEAQ (reference sequence). Trimming took 5 bases from V and 4 from J; bases not matched to a gene: 11. The CDR3 sequence is CASSPGTTTKYEQYF. CDR3 nucleotides: TGTGCCAGCAGCCCCGGGACTACGACTAAATACGAGCAGTACTTC.

The rearrangement joins TRBV28 to TRBJ2-7; the match to TRBD2 covers 8 bases. The CDR3 has 13 amino acids. Germline V gives CDR1 MDHEN, CDR2 SYDVKM. Trimming at V came to 5 bases and at J to 4 bases, leaving 4 bases not matched to a gene. CDR3 in DNA: TGTGCCAGCAGTATCACTAGCGGTTACGAGCAGTACTTC. The encoded protein is CASSITSGYEQYF.

This sequence joins TRBV5-6 and TRBJ1-3; 7 nucleotides align to TRBD1. CDR3 length equals 13 residues. Germline V lookup: CDR1 SGHDT, CDR2 YYEEEE. The V segment lost 4 bases and the J segment 5 bases; nucleotides outside the gene matches: 3. CDR3 residues: CASSRDRRNTIYF. The DNA for the CDR3 is TGTGCCAGCAGCCGGGACAGAAGAAACACCATATATTTT.